The next 6 T cell receptor beta chains were all read from a single sample in a study of CDR3 diversity in severe acne. One entry per CDR3 protein, called by TCRdb with MiXCR from the PCR reads. The data show almost 85,000 distinct CDR3 sequences, 50% to 65% seen once. Sequencing was done on a sample of blood. The receptors were sampled from a male donor in good health, without acne.

The chain couples TRBV20-1 to TRBJ2-7; 7 bases are shared with TRBD2. V shed 1 base and J 6 bases; nucleotides not matched to a gene: 9. CDR1 and CDR2 (germline): DFQATT, SNEGSKA (reference sequence). CDR3 length equals 14 residues. The DNA for the CDR3 is TGCAGTGCTAGAGGCGTCGGGGAGGGCTCCGAGCAGTACTTC. Its protein is CSARGVGEGSEQYF.

A remark on this clonotype: A much larger clone differs from this one at a single base, so this may be a read error. The DNA is left out, because the CDR3 cannot be placed on it with certainty; the CDR3 is given as TCRdb lists it. The CDR3 sequence is CSVGPGNERYF. The chain carries TRBV29-1 and TRBJ2-7; the table calls TRBD1, which could not be checked here. The CDR3 contains 11 residues when both ends are counted. Looked up from germline, CDR1 is SQVTM and CDR2 is ANQGSEA.

The chain joins TRBV2 to TRBJ2-5, with a tentative D call TRBD1 (6 bases). Germline V lookup: CDR1 SNHLY, CDR2 FYNNEI. V lost 3 bases and J lost 5, with 19 bases in between. This CDR3 spans 16 amino acids. In nucleotides, the CDR3 is TGTGCCAGCAGTGATTGGGCGACAGGCGGTGGGGAGACCCAGTACTTC. Amino acids: CASSDWATGGGETQYF.

V is TRBV20-1 and J is TRBJ2-7; D unresolved. The V gene's germline CDR1 is DFQATT and CDR2 SNEGSKA (reference sequence). The ends were cut back, 0 bases at V and 7 bases at J, with 25 bases in the middle. This CDR3 has 17 amino acids. This chain's CDR3 is CSARDHRLQPNTGEQYF. The CDR3 coding sequence is TGCAGTGCTAGAGATCATCGGCTTCAACCGAACACCGGGGAGCAGTACTTC.

This chain connects TRBV2 to TRBJ1-1; TRBD1 agrees at 7 bases. The ends lost 4 bases at V and 3 bases at J; junction bases unmatched: 2. The CDR3 runs to 13 residues. In germline, CDR1 is SNHLY, CDR2 FYNNEI. The CDR3 region has the DNA TGTGCCAGCAGTGGACAGGGTCACACTGAAGCTTTCTTT. It yields the protein CASSGQGHTEAFF. Full variable domain (rest looked up from reference TRBV2 and TRBJ1-1): EPEVTQTPSHQVTQMGQEVILRCVPISNHLYFYWYRQILGQKVEFLVSFYNNEISEKSEIFDDQFSVERPDGSNFTLKIRSTKLEDSAMYFCASSGQGHTEAFFGQGTRLTVV.

The chain couples TRBV20-1 to TRBJ2-5; 11 nucleotides line up with TRBD1. With 5 bases clipped from V and 4 bases from J, the junction kept 9 bases outside the gene matches. CDR3 length: 15 amino acids. CDR1 and CDR2 (germline): DFQATT, SNEGSKA (reference sequence). CDR3 protein: CSAPGAGTGGETQYF. The CDR3 DNA is TGCAGTGCTCCTGGGGCCGGGACAGGGGGAGAGACCCAGTACTTC.